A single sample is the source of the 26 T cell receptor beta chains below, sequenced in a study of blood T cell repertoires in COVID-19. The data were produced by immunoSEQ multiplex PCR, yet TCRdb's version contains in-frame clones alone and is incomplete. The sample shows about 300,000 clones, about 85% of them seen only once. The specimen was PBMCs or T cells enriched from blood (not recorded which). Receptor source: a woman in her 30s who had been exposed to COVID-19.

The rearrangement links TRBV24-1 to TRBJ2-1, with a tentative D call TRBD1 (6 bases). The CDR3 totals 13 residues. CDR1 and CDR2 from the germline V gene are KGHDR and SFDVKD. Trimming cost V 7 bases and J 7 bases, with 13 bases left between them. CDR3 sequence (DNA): TGTGCCACCAGACAAGGGGGTGGGAATGAGCAGTTCTTC. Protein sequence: CATRQGGGNEQFF.

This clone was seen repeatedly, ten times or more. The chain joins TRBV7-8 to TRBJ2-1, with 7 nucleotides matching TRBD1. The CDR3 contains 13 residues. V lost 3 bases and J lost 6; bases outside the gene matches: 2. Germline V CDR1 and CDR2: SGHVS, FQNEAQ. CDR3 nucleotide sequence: TGTGCCAGCAGCTTTTCAGGGGGCAATGAGCAGTTCTTC. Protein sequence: CASSFSGGNEQFF. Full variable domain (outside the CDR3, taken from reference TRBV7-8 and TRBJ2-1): GAGVSQSPRYKVAKRGQDVALRCDPISGHVSLFWYQQALGQGPEFLTYFQNEAQLDKSGLPSDRFFAERPEGSVSTLKIQRTQQEDSAVYLCASSFSGGNEQFFGPGTRLTVL.

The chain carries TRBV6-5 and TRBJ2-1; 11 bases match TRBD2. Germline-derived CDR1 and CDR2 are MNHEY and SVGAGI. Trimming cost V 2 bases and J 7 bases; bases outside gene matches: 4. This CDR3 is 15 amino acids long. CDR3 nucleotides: TGTGCCAGCAGTTACACTAGCGGGAGTGGAAATGAGCAGTTCTTC. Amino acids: CASSYTSGSGNEQFF.

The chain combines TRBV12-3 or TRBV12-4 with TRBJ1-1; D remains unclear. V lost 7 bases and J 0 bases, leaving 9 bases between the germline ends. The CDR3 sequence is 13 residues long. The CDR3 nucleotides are TGTGCCAGCAAGGCGGGGATGAACACTGAAGCTTTCTTT. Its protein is CASKAGMNTEAFF.

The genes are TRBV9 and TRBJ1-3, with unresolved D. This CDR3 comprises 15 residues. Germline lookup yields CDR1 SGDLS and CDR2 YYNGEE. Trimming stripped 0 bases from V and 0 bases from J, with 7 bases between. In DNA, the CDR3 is TGTGCCAGCAGCGTAGCGGGGTACTCTGGAAACACCATATATTTT. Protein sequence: CASSVAGYSGNTIYF.

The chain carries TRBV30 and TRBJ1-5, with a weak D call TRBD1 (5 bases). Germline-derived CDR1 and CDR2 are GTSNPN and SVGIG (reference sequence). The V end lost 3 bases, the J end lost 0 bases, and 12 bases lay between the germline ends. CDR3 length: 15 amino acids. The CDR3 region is CAWRGAGSSNQPQHF. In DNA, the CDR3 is TGTGCCTGGAGAGGGGCGGGGAGTAGCAATCAGCCCCAGCATTTT.

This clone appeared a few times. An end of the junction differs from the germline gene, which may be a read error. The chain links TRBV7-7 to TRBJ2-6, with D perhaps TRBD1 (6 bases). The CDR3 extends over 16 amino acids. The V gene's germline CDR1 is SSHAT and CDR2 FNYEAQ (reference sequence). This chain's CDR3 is CASSSNRAPGANVLTF. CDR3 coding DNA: TGTGCTAGCAGCTCCAACAGGGCCCCAGGGGCCAACGTCCTGACTTTC.

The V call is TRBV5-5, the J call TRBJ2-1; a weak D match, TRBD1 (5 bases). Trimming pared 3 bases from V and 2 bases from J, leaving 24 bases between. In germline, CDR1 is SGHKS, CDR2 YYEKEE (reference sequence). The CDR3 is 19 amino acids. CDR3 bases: TGTGCCAGCAGCTCTCCCCCCGATAGTCAGGGCCCCCCCTACAATGAGCAGTTCTTC. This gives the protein CASSSPPDSQGPPYNEQFF. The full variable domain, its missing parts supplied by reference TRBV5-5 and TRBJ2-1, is DAGVTQSPTHLIKTRGQQVTLRCSPISGHKSVSWYQQVLGQGPQFIFQYYEKEERGRGNFPDRFSARQFPNYSSELNVNALLLGDSALYLCASSSPPDSQGPPYNEQFFGPGTRLTVL.

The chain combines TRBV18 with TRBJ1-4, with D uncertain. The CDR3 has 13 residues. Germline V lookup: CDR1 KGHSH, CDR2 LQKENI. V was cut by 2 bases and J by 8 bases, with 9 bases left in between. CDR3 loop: CASSPVSGEKLFF. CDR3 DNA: TGTGCCAGCTCACCAGTCTCCGGGGAAAAACTGTTTTTT.

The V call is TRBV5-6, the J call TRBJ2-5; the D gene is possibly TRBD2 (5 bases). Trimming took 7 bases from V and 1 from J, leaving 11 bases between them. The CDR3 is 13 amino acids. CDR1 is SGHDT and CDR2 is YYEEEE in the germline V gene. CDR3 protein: CASGPRVQETQYF. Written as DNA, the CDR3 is TGTGCCAGCGGCCCGAGGGTCCAAGAGACCCAGTACTTC.

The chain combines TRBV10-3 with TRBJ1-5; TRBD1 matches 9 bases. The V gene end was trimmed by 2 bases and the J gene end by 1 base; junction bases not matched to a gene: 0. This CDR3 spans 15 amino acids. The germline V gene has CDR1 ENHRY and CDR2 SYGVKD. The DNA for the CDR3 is TGTGCCATCAGTGAGGGGACAGGGAGCAATCAGCCCCAGCATTTT. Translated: CAISEGTGSNQPQHF.

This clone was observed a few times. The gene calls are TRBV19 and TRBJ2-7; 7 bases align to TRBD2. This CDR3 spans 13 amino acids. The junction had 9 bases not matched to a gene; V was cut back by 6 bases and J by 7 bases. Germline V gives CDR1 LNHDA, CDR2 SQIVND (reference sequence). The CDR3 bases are TGTGCCAGTAGCATCGGGACTACCAAAGAGCAGTACTTC. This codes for CASSIGTTKEQYF.

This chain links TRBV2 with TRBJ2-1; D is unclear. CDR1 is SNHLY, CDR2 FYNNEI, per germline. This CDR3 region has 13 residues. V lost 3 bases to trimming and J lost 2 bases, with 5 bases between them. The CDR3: CASSDTAYNEQFF. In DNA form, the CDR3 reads TGTGCCAGCAGTGACACAGCCTACAATGAGCAGTTCTTC.

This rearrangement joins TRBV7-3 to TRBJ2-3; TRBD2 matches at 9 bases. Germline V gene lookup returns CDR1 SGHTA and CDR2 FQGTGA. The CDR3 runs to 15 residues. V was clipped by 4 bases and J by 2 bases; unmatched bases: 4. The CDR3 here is CASSWSGGTTDTQYF. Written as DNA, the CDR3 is TGTGCCAGCAGCTGGAGCGGGGGGACCACAGATACGCAGTATTTT.

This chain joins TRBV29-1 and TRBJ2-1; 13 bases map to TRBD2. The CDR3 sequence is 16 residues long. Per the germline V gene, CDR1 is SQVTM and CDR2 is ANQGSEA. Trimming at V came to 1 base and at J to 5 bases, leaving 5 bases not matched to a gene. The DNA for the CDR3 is TGCAGCGTTGAAGTGCTAGGACTAGCGGGGGACAATGAGCAGTTCTTC. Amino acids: CSVEVLGLAGDNEQFF.

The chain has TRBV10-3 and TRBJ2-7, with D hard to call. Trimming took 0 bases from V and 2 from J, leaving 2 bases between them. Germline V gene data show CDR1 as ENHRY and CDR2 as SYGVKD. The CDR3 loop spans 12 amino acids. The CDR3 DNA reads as TGTGCCATCAGTGAGTCCGCCTACGAGCAGTACTTC. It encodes CAISESAYEQYF.

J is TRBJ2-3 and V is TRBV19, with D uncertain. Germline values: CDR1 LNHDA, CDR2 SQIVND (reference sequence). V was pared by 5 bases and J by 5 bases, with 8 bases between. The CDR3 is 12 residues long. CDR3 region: CASSLLGDTQYF. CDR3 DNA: TGTGCCAGTAGTCTCCTCGGAGATACGCAGTATTTT.

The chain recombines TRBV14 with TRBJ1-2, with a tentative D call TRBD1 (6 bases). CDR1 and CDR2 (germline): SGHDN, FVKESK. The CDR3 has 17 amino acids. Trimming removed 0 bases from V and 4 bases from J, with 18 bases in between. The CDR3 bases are TGTGCCAGCAGCCAAGACCCCAGACAGGCGGTAACCTATGGCTACACCTTC. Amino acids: CASSQDPRQAVTYGYTF. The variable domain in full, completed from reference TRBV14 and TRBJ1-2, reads EAGVTQFPSHSVIEKGQTVTLRCDPISGHDNLYWYRRVMGKEIKFLLHFVKESKQDESGMPNNRFLAERTGGTYSTLKVQPAELEDSGVYFCASSQDPRQAVTYGYTFGSGTRLTVV.

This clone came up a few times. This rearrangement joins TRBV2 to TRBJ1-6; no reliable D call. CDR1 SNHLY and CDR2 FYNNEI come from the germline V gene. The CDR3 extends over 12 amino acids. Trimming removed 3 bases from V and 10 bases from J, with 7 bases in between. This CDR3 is CASSDSYSPLHF. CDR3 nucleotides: TGTGCCAGCAGTGACAGTTACTCACCCCTCCACTTT.

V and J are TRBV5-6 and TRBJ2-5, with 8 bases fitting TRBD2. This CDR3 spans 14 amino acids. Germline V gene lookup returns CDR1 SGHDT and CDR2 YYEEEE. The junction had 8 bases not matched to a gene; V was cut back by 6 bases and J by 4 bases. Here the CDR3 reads CASILRGGPETQYF. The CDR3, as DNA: TGTGCCAGCATCCTTCGGGGGGGGCCAGAGACCCAGTACTTC.

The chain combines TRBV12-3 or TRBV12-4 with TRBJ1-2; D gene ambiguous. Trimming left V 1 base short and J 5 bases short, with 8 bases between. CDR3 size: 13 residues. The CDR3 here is CASSLGQWYGYTF. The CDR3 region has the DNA TGTGCCAGCAGTTTAGGGCAGTGGTATGGCTACACCTTC.

As DNA, the CDR3 is TGTGCCGGCTCTGGTGAGGGGGTATTCGGTCAGCCCCAGCATTTT. As protein: CAGSGEGVFGQPQHF. V usage is TRBV5-3 and J usage is TRBJ1-5; tentative D call: TRBD1 (6 bases). TRBV5-3 belongs to the ORF category, with a function that is uncertain. With 10 bases removed from V and 6 bases from J, the gap between germline ends came to 23 bases. CDR3 length: 15 amino acids.

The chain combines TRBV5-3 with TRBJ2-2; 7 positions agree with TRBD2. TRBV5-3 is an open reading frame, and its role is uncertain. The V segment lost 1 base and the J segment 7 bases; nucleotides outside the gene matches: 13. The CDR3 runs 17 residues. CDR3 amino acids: CARSLLWASGQIGELFF. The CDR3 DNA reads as TGTGCCAGAAGCTTGTTGTGGGCTAGCGGACAAATCGGGGAGCTGTTTTTT.

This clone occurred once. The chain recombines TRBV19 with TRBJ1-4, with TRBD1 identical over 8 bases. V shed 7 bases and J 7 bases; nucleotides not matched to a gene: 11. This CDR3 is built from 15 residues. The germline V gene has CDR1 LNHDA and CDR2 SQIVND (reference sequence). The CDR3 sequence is CASTPRGQGAEKLFF. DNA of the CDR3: TGTGCCAGTACCCCTAGGGGGCAGGGGGCTGAAAAACTGTTTTTT.

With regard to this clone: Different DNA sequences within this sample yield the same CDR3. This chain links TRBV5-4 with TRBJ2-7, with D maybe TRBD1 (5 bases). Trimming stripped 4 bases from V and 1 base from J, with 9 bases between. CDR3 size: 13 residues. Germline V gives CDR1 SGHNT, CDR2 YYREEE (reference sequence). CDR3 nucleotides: TGTGCCAGCAGCCCGCAGGGATCCTACGAGCAGTACTTC. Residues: CASSPQGSYEQYF.

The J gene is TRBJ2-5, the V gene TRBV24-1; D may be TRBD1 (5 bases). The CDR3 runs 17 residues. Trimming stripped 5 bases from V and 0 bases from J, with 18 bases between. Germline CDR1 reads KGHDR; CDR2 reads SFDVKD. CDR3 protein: CATSAPQVPTDQETQYF. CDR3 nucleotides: TGTGCCACCAGTGCCCCACAGGTTCCCACGGACCAAGAGACCCAGTACTTC.